This T cell receptor (beta chain) was retrieved from a study of T-cell memory formation after mild COVID-19 (dated by TCRdb to 2020 to 2023). Looking at the study overall: Most TCR sequence clusters were specific to one of the two donors. In a couple of donors, T-cell clones that expanded and contracted after mild COVID-19 were tracked by sequencing TCRalpha and TCRbeta repertoires over time. Two young, previously healthy adult volunteers made up the cohort, one male and one female.

Broader findings and caveats from the paper: From day 15 to 85, contracting clones showed balanced CD4/CD8 phenotypes, whereas a second wave of clones that expanded from day 15 to 37 leaned towards CD4+. Contracting CD4+ clones were located mainly in the CM and EM memory subsets, whereas CD8+ clones were found to be enriched in EMRA. Only two mild cases were covered by the study, and larger cohorts that include severe cases with pre-infection samples were considered necessary. The detection of some responding clones in pre-infection memory suggests that pre-existing cross-reactive memory T cells joined the SARS-CoV-2 response. SARS-CoV-2 specificity was not confirmed for the second-wave clones peaking on day 37.

V is clipped by 5 bases and J by 6 bases, and the sequence between their germline boundaries is 16 bases long. Inclusive of the bounding cysteine and phenylalanine, the CDR3 is 14 residues long. The sequence is cut down to CDR3 DNA, 42 bases in frame from base 1. Via the germline V gene, CDR1 is MNHEY and CDR2 SVGAGI. PBMCs were isolated by Ficoll-Paque density gradient centrifugation. As for this clonotype: There is no known antigen for this receptor. Base qualities were left out, and no much larger clone turns up one base away.

Sequenced using an Illumina NovaSeq 6000. TCRalpha and TCRbeta cDNA libraries were built by 5'RACE with constant-segment primers, adding sample barcodes and unique molecular identifiers. Trizol reagent was used to extract RNA from every sample. The libraries were amplified in two PCR steps, and the second step added a second sample barcode and Illumina TruSeq adapters. Sequencing of the libraries was done on an Illumina NovaSeq, producing 2 x 150 bp paired-end reads. The original methods were these. Demultiplexing of reads and collapsing into UMI-guided consensus sequences were performed with migec v1.2.7. Using mixcr v2.1.11, UMI consensuses were aligned to TRA and TRB V and J templates and then assembled into clonotypes. A clonotype was counted as expanded or contracted only when both edgeR and NoisET called the clonotype significant, with the noise models trained on biological replicates. For edgeR calls, the thresholds were a false discovery rate-adjusted p below 0.01 and a log2 fold-change of 1. As an exploratory analysis of dynamics, max-normalized trajectories of the 1000 most abundant clonotypes were examined by PCA with hierarchical clustering. Separately sequenced CD4+ and CD8+ repertoires were used to assign a CD4 or CD8 phenotype to each responding clone. In-frame beta chains were kept once TCRdb had trimmed the public reads at Q25 with fastp and called clones with MiXCR. All rows with the same CDR3 protein become a single entry with the most common DNA and genes. TCRdb's processing, not the authors', yielded these V and J calls. A total of about 340,000 distinct CDR3 sequences appear in this sample, about 16% of them only once. The ten largest account for 20% to 25% of the sample.

Material: PBMCs or a T cell subset sorted from them (not recorded which). This TCR was sampled from a man between 18 and 29 years old who had mild COVID-19 (a few samples of this study predate the infection). The sample titles of this study are shuffled in the database, so cell type and time point are left out; the donor was told from shared clones. The V and J genes are TRBV6-5 and TRBJ1-1, with the D gene not clear enough to name. The CDR3 region reads CASSLYSGLSEAFF. The DNA sequence follows: TGTGCCAGCAGTCTCTACTCGGGCCTTTCTGAAGCTTTCTTT.